Below are 2 T cell receptor beta chains sequenced from a single sample in a study of T cells in Graves' hyperthyroidism and ophthalmopathy. There were TCR beta CDR3 regions amplified from RNA transcripts. First-round RT-PCR targeting the TCR CDR3 was performed with the HTBI primer set. MiXCR, applied by TCRdb to the multiplex PCR reads, yields one record per CDR3 protein. The data show about 640,000 distinct CDR3 sequences, around 21% seen once. Specimen: blood. Receptor source: a man between 25 and 39 years old with Graves' ophthalmopathy.

A remark on this clonotype: Germline and junction disagree at one end, which may indicate a read error. This chain uses TRBV18 with TRBJ2-5; D might be TRBD1 or TRBD2, each matching 7 bases. Germline values: CDR1 KGHSH, CDR2 LQKENI. The CDR3 has 16 residues. The CDR3 reads CAGSPPGGQNQETQYF. For the CDR3, the DNA is TGTGCCGGCTCACCACCGGGGGGACAGAACCAAGAGACCCAGTACTTC.

There are many counts of this clonotype. The V call is TRBV7-3, the J call TRBJ2-3; D possibly corresponds to TRBD2 (5 bases). V lost 7 bases to trimming and J lost 1 base, with 15 bases between them. The V gene's germline CDR1 is SGHTA and CDR2 FQGTGA. The CDR3 is 15 residues long. This chain's CDR3 is CASIPGMRGTDTQYF. The CDR3 nucleotides read TGTGCCAGCATCCCAGGAATGAGGGGCACAGATACGCAGTATTTT.